What follows are 16 T cell receptor beta chains derived from one specimen sequenced in a study of T cell responses to AZD1222 COVID-19 vaccine. TCRdb's copy holds only in-frame clones and misses some; the assay was immunoSEQ multiplex PCR. Of 110,000 or so clones in the sample, approximately 85% were seen once. Here the sequenced sample was peripheral blood, taken on day 0 of AZD1222 vaccination. These receptors all stem from an adult in good health.

A remark on this clone: The junction and the germline gene differ at one end; a read error may be behind it. The chain recombines TRBV7-7 with TRBJ2-3; 10 positions match TRBD1. In germline, CDR1 is SSHAT, CDR2 FNYEAQ (reference sequence). This CDR3 comprises 16 residues. CDR3 region: CASSSGTGASTDTQYF. The DNA of the CDR3 is TGTGCTAGCAGCTCGGGGACAGGGGCTAGCACAGATACGCAGTATTTT.

This clone was picked up a small number of times. This chain uses TRBV30 with TRBJ1-6; D call uncertain. CDR1 is GTSNPN, CDR2 SVGIG, per germline (reference sequence). The length of the CDR3 is 13 residues. Trimming shortened V by 0 bases and J by 7 bases, and 7 bases separated the two germline ends. The CDR3 coding sequence is TGTGCCTGGAGTGTACAGAGGAATTCACCCCTCCACTTT. This codes for CAWSVQRNSPLHF.

This chain links TRBV28 with TRBJ1-4, with D unresolved. This CDR3 is 15 amino acids long. Looked up from germline, CDR1 is MDHEN and CDR2 is SYDVKM. The ends were cut back, 8 bases at V and 2 bases at J, with 15 bases in the middle. CDR3 region: CASGWEALTNEKLFF. The CDR3 coding sequence is TGTGCCAGCGGTTGGGAGGCACTCACTAATGAAAAACTGTTTTTT. The full variable domain, in which reference TRBV28 and TRBJ1-4 provide the parts outside the CDR3, is DVKVTQSSRYLVKRTGEKVFLECVQDMDHENMFWYRQDPGLGLRLIYFSYDVKMKEKGDIPEGYSVSREKKERFSLILESASTNQTSMYLCASGWEALTNEKLFFGSGTQLSVL.

V gene TRBV14 combines with J gene TRBJ2-7; 9 bases map to TRBD1. Germline V gives CDR1 SGHDN, CDR2 FVKESK. CDR3 length: 15 amino acids. J lost 6 bases, V lost 3 bases, and 9 bases had no gene match. CDR3 nucleotides: TGTGCCAGCAGCCAGGTACAGGGGGCGCGGAGCGAGCAGTACTTC. Protein product: CASSQVQGARSEQYF.

The J gene is TRBJ1-1, the V gene TRBV7-2; D is ambiguous. V gave up 4 bases and J gave up 4 bases, with 16 bases separating them. Germline CDR1 SGHTA, CDR2 FQGNSA. This CDR3 contains 15 residues. CDR3 sequence: CASSSRVESGTEAFF. The CDR3 DNA is TGTGCCAGCAGCTCAAGGGTAGAGTCGGGCACTGAAGCTTTCTTT.

The V call is TRBV24-1, the J call TRBJ1-1, with no clear D. The CDR3 covers 11 residues. CDR1 and CDR2 from the germline V gene are KGHDR and SFDVKD. V lost 8 bases, J lost 5 bases, and 8 bases lay in between. CDR3 protein: CATKEGTEAFF. The CDR3 region has the DNA TGTGCCACCAAAGAAGGGACTGAAGCTTTCTTT.

The chain has TRBV5-1 and TRBJ1-6; 7 nucleotides line up with TRBD1. Trimming removed 4 bases from V and 9 bases from J; junction bases left unmatched: 16. Per germline, CDR1 SGHRS and CDR2 YFSETQ. The CDR3 is made up of 17 amino acids. CDR3: CASSPLGGTATGSPLHF. The CDR3 coding sequence is TGCGCCAGCAGCCCCCTAGGAGGGACAGCGACGGGTTCACCCCTCCACTTT.

The chain uses TRBV30 and TRBJ1-1; no reliable D call. The CDR3 contains 13 residues. V was clipped by 2 bases and J by 1 base, with 8 bases between them. Germline CDR1 is GTSNPN and CDR2 is SVGIG (reference sequence). In DNA, the CDR3 is TGTGCCTGGAGTTACTGGAAGAACACTGAAGCTTTCTTT. Its translation: CAWSYWKNTEAFF.

The V call is TRBV6-5, the J call TRBJ1-1; possible D gene TRBD1, 5 bases. The V end was cut by 7 bases, the J end by 3 bases, with 18 bases between. This CDR3 region has 15 residues. CDR1 is MNHEY and CDR2 is SVGAGI in the germline V gene. The CDR3 loop is CASITGSVGDTEAFF. The CDR3 DNA reads as TGTGCCAGCATAACAGGAAGTGTTGGTGACACTGAAGCTTTCTTT.

V is TRBV7-3 and J is TRBJ2-4; D unclear. Germline CDR1 and CDR2: SGHTA and FQGTGA. The V gene lost 1 base and the J gene lost 3 bases, with 7 bases spanning the gap. The length of the CDR3 is 14 residues. CDR3 protein: CASSLKFDKNIQYF. The CDR3 DNA sequence: TGTGCCAGCAGCTTAAAATTTGACAAAAACATTCAGTACTTC.

This clone has ten or more counts. In the same sample, other DNA sequences code for this CDR3. The V and J genes are TRBV10-3 and TRBJ1-5; D is undetermined. Germline lookup yields CDR1 ENHRY and CDR2 SYGVKD. The CDR3 spans 12 residues. The V gene lost 2 bases and the J gene lost 2 bases, with 1 base spanning the gap. In nucleotides, the CDR3 is TGTGCCATCAGTGAGGGCAATCAGCCCCAGCATTTT. Its protein is CAISEGNQPQHF.

V usage is TRBV4-1 and J usage is TRBJ1-5; no reliable D call. Deletions cut 0 bases from V and 2 bases from J, with 5 bases between. Germline lookup yields CDR1 MGHRA and CDR2 YSYEKL. This CDR3 spans 14 amino acids. CDR3 bases: TGCGCCAGCAGCCAAGAAACAGGCAATCAGCCCCAGCATTTT. Protein product: CASSQETGNQPQHF.

With respect to this clone: This sample includes further DNA sequences coding for the same CDR3. V and J are TRBV24-1 and TRBJ1-2, with unresolved D. This CDR3 has 11 amino acids. The ends were cut back, 0 bases at V and 7 bases at J, with 2 bases in the middle. Germline V gene lookup returns CDR1 KGHDR and CDR2 SFDVKD. CDR3 in amino acids: CATSDLSGYTF. For the CDR3, the DNA is TGTGCCACCAGTGATTTGTCTGGCTACACCTTC.

The rearrangement uses TRBV7-2 and TRBJ2-1, with D uncertain. V was cut by 4 bases and J by 15 bases, with 13 bases left in between. CDR3 size: 11 residues. The V gene's germline CDR1 is SGHTA and CDR2 FQGNSA. In nucleotides, the CDR3 is TGTGCCAGCAGCTCCGGACCGCTTGCGTTCTTC. Translated, it gives CASSSGPLAFF. The full variable domain, with the rest looked up from reference TRBV7-2 and TRBJ2-1, is GAGVSQSPSNKVTEKGKDVELRCDPISGHTALYWYRQSLGQGLEFLIYFQGNSAPDKSGLPSDRFSAERTGGSVSTLTIQRTQQEDSAVYLCASSSGPLAFFGPGTRLTVL.

The J gene is TRBJ2-7, the V gene TRBV5-1; D is unclear. Germline CDR1 reads SGHRS; CDR2 reads YFSETQ. V was pared by 1 base and J by 3 bases, with 5 bases between. The length of the CDR3 is 12 residues. Here the CDR3 DNA reads TGCGCCAGCAGCTTGCCTAACTACGAGCAGTACTTC. It translates to CASSLPNYEQYF.

J is TRBJ1-2 and V is TRBV6-5, with 11 bases aligning to TRBD1. The CDR3 runs 15 residues. The junction had 7 bases not matched to a gene; V was cut back by 2 bases and J by 8 bases. Germline CDR1 is MNHEY and CDR2 is SVGAGI. The CDR3 is CASSYPLDRGRGYTF. For the CDR3, the DNA is TGTGCCAGCAGTTACCCTCTGGACAGGGGGCGAGGCTACACCTTC.